Reported below is one T cell receptor (beta chain). The antigen is not known. These data come from a study of shared clonotypes between healthy human individuals. Investigators divided CD4+ cells into CD45RA+ naive and CD45RA-negative memory subsets. Study-wide points: For naive CD4 cells, around 5% of clonotypes were shared across four donors. Generation probability values for non-shared clonotypes were lower than those for clonotypes shared by all four donors.

The CDR3 is 15 amino acids. With 4 bases removed from V and 4 bases from J, the gap between germline ends came to 15 bases. In germline, CDR1 is SGHTA, CDR2 FQGNSA. It was 150 to 250 ng DNA, 33,000 or so T cell genomes, that sorted-subset replicate PCRs used. Sequencing used immunoSEQ multiplex PCR; TCRdb keeps in-frame clones, though not all of them. This sample has nearly 750,000 clones, with about two thirds found just once. The receptor was derived from a woman in her 30s in good health. The chain carries TRBV7-2 and TRBJ2-3; D may be TRBD2 (5 bases). Sequenced input: memory CD4+ T cells sorted from blood. Subset denoted: CD45RA-negative fraction. The DNA of the CDR3 is TGTGCCAGCAGCTCGAATACACTAGTTTCAGATACGCAGTATTTT. It encodes CASSSNTLVSDTQYF.